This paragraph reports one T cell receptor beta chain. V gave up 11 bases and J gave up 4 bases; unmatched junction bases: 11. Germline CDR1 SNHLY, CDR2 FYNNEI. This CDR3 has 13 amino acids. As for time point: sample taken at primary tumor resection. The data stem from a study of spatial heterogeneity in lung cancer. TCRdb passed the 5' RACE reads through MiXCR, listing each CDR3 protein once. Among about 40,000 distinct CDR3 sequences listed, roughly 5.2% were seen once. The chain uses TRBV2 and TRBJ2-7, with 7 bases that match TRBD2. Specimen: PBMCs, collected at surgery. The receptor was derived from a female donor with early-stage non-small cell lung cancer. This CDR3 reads CAGGSGVAYEQYF. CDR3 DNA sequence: TGTGCCGGGGGGAGCGGGGTAGCATACGAGCAGTACTTC.